This T cell receptor beta chain was observed in a study of blood T cell repertoires in COVID-19. The CDR3 extends over 18 amino acids. V lost 1 base and J lost 8; bases outside the gene matches: 22. CDR1 GTSNPN and CDR2 SVGIG come from the germline V gene (reference sequence). The protocol was immunoSEQ multiplex PCR, while the TCRdb copy is restricted to in-frame clones and leaves out a portion. This table holds 300,000 to 400,000 clones, 80% to 90% found once. The chain is built from TRBV30 and TRBJ1-2; 7 bases line up with TRBD1. This TCR came from a man younger than 40 who had recovered from COVID-19. The sequencing sample was made of PBMCs or T cells enriched from blood (not recorded which). CDR3 in DNA: TGTGCCTGGAGTGGGGGGAGGTATACAGGGGTACCGGGTCGAGGCTACACCTTC. It specifies CAWSGGRYTGVPGRGYTF. The entire variable domain, with the rest obtained from reference TRBV30 and TRBJ1-2, is as follows: SQTIHQWPATLVQPVGSPLSLECTVEGTSNPNLYWYRQAAGRGLQLLFYSVGIGQISSEVPQNLSASRPQDRQFILSSKKLLLSDSGFYLCAWSGGRYTGVPGRGYTFGSGTRLTVV.